This T cell receptor (beta chain) emerged from a study of blood T cell repertoires in COVID-19. Study details: Sites in the United States, Italy and Spain provided acute and convalescent COVID-19 samples. T cells, B-cell-depleted T cells, or PBMCs provided the cDNA or gDNA that served as material.

Authors' analysis steps: The assay estimated nucleated cells by amplifying reference gene primers. The table came from immunoSEQ multiplex PCR; TCRdb's copy has only in-frame clones and leaves some out. The DNA gave D and trimming, while V, J and clone size come from that table. Here the sample spans some 120,000 clones, 55% to 75% being singletons. This clone appeared once. This CDR3 spans 16 amino acids. CDR1 and CDR2 from the germline V gene are SGHNT and YYREEE (reference sequence). The trim removed 0 bases at V and 4 bases at J, leaving 4 bases unmatched. The chain employs TRBV5-4 and TRBJ2-3; 11 nucleotides align to TRBD1. The TCR sequence derives from an older woman with acute or convalescent COVID-19. Sequenced material: peripheral blood. CDR3 bases: TGTGCCAGCAGCTTGGGGACAGGGGGCCGGGCAGATACGCAGTATTTT. Its translation is CASSLGTGGRADTQYF.